A selection of T cell receptor beta chains follows, all from one sample in a study of blood T cells in healthy people across ages. One entry per CDR3 protein, called by TCRdb with MiXCR from the 5' RACE reads. The profile shows 850,000 to 950,000 distinct CDR3 sequences, around 30% of them singletons. The sample comprised blood. These receptors were collected from a woman at least 80 years old in good health. The CDR3 runs from the conserved cysteine through the conserved F or W. D genes are given only for firm matches. Some rows have no size entry. The others give once, few or many, or a class for an expanded clone.

d_gene,v_gene,j_gene,abundance,CDR3nt,CDR3aa
TRBD1,TRBV20-1,TRBJ2-7,once,TGCAGTGCCAGGGGGCTACAAAGAGCCTACAATGAGCAGTACTTC,CSARGLQRAYNEQYF
.,TRBV7-9,TRBJ2-5,many,TGTGCCAGCAGCTTTGGCCGGGTGGGACAAGAGACCCAGTACTTC,CASSFGRVGQETQYF
.,TRBV11-2,TRBJ1-2,few,TGTGCCAGCAGCCCAGTCCTCCCCCAGATCTATGGCTACACCTTC,CASSPVLPQIYGYTF
.,TRBV6-2/TRBV6-3,TRBJ1-1,.,TGTGCCAGCAGTTACGGACTCCCAGGAGACACTGGAGCTTTCTTT,CASSYGLPGDTGAFF
.,TRBV10-3,TRBJ2-7,many,TGTGCCATCAGTGATCCAGGGCGGGGAGCCTACGAGCAGTACTTC,CAISDPGRGAYEQYF
.,TRBV12-3/TRBV12-4,TRBJ2-4,many,TGTGCCAGCAGCCCCGAGATAACTTCCAAAAACATTCAGTACTTC,CASSPEITSKNIQYF
.,TRBV2,TRBJ1-1,few,TGTGCCAGCAGTGCGTGGGAATTTAATGAAGCTTTCTTT,CASSAWEFNEAFF
TRBD2,TRBV7-2,TRBJ2-3,many,TGTGCCAGCAGCCGGACTAGCGGGGGGGCCTCTACGCAGTATTTT,CASSRTSGGASTQYF
TRBD1,TRBV12-3/TRBV12-4,TRBJ2-7,many,TGTGCCAGCAGAGGACAGGGCTACGAGCAGTACTTC,CASRGQGYEQYF
TRBD1,TRBV4-1,TRBJ2-5,few,TGCGCCAGCAGCCAAGCCCCGGGACAGGGGGGGACCCAGTACTTC,CASSQAPGQGGTQYF
.,TRBV3-1,TRBJ2-2,few,TGTGCCAGCAGCCGCGTGGAGTCGGAGCTGTTTTTT,CASSRVESELFF
.,TRBV7-2,TRBJ1-2,many,TGTGCCAGCAGCTTAGGTGTCGGACGTCCCTATGGCTACACCTTC,CASSLGVGRPYGYTF
.,TRBV28,TRBJ2-7,many,TGTGCCAGCAGTTTATGGTCCTCCATCCTCTACGAGCAGTACTTC,CASSLWSSILYEQYF
TRBD1,TRBV7-9,TRBJ2-6,many,TGTGCCAGCACCCTACAGGGGGCGCTCAAAGGGGCCAACGTCCTGACTTTC,CASTLQGALKGANVLTF
.,TRBV6-1,TRBJ2-7,few,TGTGCCAGCCAAAGGACCTACAATGAGCAGTACTTC,CASQRTYNEQYF
.,TRBV5-1,TRBJ1-1,.,TGCGCCAGCAGCTCCTCGGCCGGGTTCGTTGAAGCTTTCTTT,CASSSSAGFVEAFF
.,TRBV15,TRBJ1-4,.,TGTGCCACCAGTCGCAAACTACAAGAAAAACTGTTTTTT,CATSRKLQEKLFF
.,TRBV20-1,TRBJ1-5,many,TGCAGTGCTAGTGTCACGGGCAATCAGCCCCAGCATTTT,CSASVTGNQPQHF
.,TRBV12-3/TRBV12-4,TRBJ1-6,many,TGTGCCAGCAGCCCTGCGGACGGATATAATTCACCCCTCCACTTT,CASSPADGYNSPLHF
.,TRBV7-2,TRBJ2-7,.,TGTGCCAGCAGCTTAGGGGCTTTGAGCTCCTACGCGCAGTACTTC,CASSLGALSSYAQYF
TRBD1,TRBV6-6,TRBJ1-6,few,TGTGCCAGCAGTTACACAGGGGAAAAATCACCCCTCCACTTT,CASSYTGEKSPLHF
TRBD1,TRBV7-9,TRBJ2-5,.,TGTGCCAGCAGACCCGGACAGGATCATTTCACCCAAGAGACCCAGTACTTC,CASRPGQDHFTQETQYF
TRBD2,TRBV6-2/TRBV6-3,TRBJ2-7,.,TGTGCCAGCAGTTACCGGGGGGACGTCTACGAGCAGTACTTC,CASSYRGDVYEQYF
TRBD1,TRBV11-2,TRBJ1-6,.,TGTGCCAGCAGCTTAGACTCTGGACAGGGAGGTTCACCCCTCCACTTT,CASSLDSGQGGSPLHF
.,TRBV28,TRBJ1-2,.,TGTGCCAGCAGTGCAACAGGGATTTATGGCTACACCTTC,CASSATGIYGYTF
TRBD1,TRBV29-1,TRBJ2-7,.,TGCAGCGGGACCAGGGGGCAGAACGAGCAGTACTTC,CSGTRGQNEQYF
TRBD1,TRBV27,TRBJ2-1,.,TGTGCCAGCAGTACAGGGGGGTTTTCCTACAATGAGCAGTTCTTC,CASSTGGFSYNEQFF
TRBD1,TRBV20-1,TRBJ1-4,few,TGCAGTGCTCAGGGGGCAACTAATGAAAAACTGTTTTTT,CSAQGATNEKLFF
.,TRBV20-1,TRBJ2-5,many,TGCAGTGCTAGAGACGAAGAGACCCAGTACTTC,CSARDEETQYF
.,TRBV6-5,TRBJ1-1,once,TGTGCCAGCAGTTGGGCGGGTTACACTGGAGCTTTCTTT,CASSWAGYTGAFF
TRBD1,TRBV6-6,TRBJ1-1,.,TGTGCCAGCAGTTACCCCACAGGGGGCACTGAAGCTTTCTTT,CASSYPTGGTEAFF
.,TRBV6-2/TRBV6-3,TRBJ2-7,.,TGTGCCGGCAGTTACCAGGGTATTGGCGAGCAGTACTTC,CAGSYQGIGEQYF
.,TRBV19,TRBJ1-2,once,TGTGCCAGTAGTCCCCTGGGGGGGAACGCTAACTATGGCTACACCTTC,CASSPLGGNANYGYTF
.,TRBV30,TRBJ1-2,many,TGTGCCTGGAGCAGCGGAAACTATGGCTACACCTTC,CAWSSGNYGYTF
.,TRBV5-5,TRBJ2-1,.,TGTGCCAGCAGTATTCTTTCGGGGGTGAATGAGCAGTTCTTC,CASSILSGVNEQFF
.,TRBV6-6,TRBJ2-1,.,TGTGCCAGCAGTTTGGGCAGGCGTGACAATGAGCAGTTCTTC,CASSLGRRDNEQFF
TRBD2,TRBV7-9,TRBJ2-3,once,TGTACCACCAGTTTTGGGACTAGCGGGCGAGATACGCAGTATTTT,CTTSFGTSGRDTQYF
.,TRBV24-1,TRBJ1-5,.,TGTGCCACCAGTGATTCGGGGCAGGCCTCAAATCAGCCCCAGCATTTT,CATSDSGQASNQPQHF
.,TRBV20-1,TRBJ1-5,few,TGCAGTGCCCCTCCCCGTGGGGGGAATCAGCCCCAGCATTTT,CSAPPRGGNQPQHF
.,TRBV7-3,TRBJ2-1,.,TGTGCCAGCAGCTTAATGGGTCCGAAAGATAAGGGGTACAATGAGCAGTTCTTC,CASSLMGPKDKGYNEQFF
TRBD1,TRBV4-1,TRBJ2-1,many,TGCGCCAGCAGTCCTCCGGGACAGGTGGGGAATGAGCAGTTCTTC,CASSPPGQVGNEQFF
.,TRBV10-3,TRBJ2-5,few,TGTGCCATCAGGGGTGGCCACGAGACCCAGTACTTC,CAIRGGHETQYF
.,TRBV7-2,TRBJ2-1,.,TGTGCCGGCAGCACCTTCAACAATGAGCAGTTCTTC,CAGSTFNNEQFF
.,TRBV5-5,TRBJ1-2,many,TGTGCCAGCAGCTTCCCAAGACCGACAGGTTACAATTATGGCTACACCTTC,CASSFPRPTGYNYGYTF
TRBD2,TRBV5-1,TRBJ2-5,many,TGCGCCAGCAGCCTGGTCCTAGCGGGGGGAAACTCTGCGGCAGAGACCCAGTACTTC,CASSLVLAGGNSAAETQYF
TRBD1,TRBV19,TRBJ2-2,.,TGTGCCACCTACGAAAAGGGGGCGCGTTTAGACACCGGGGAGCTGTTTTTT,CATYEKGARLDTGELFF
TRBD1,TRBV5-1,TRBJ1-6,few,TGCGCCAGCAGCTTGGCAGGACAGGGTCGCTCACCCCTCCACTTT,CASSLAGQGRSPLHF
.,TRBV7-2,TRBJ1-2,many,TGTGCCAGCAGCTTAAAATCCAACTATGGCTACACCTTC,CASSLKSNYGYTF
TRBD2,TRBV7-2,TRBJ2-3,.,TGTGCCAGCAGCTTAAGCGGGGGGAGTGGGCAGTATTTT,CASSLSGGSGQYF
.,TRBV2,TRBJ1-6,.,TGTGCCAGCAGTGCTATAGGGAATTCACCCCTCCACTTT,CASSAIGNSPLHF